This is a list of T cell receptor beta chains from one sample in a study of cytomegalovirus exposure and HLA in healthy donors. Profiling relied on immunoSEQ multiplex PCR, and the TCRdb table lists in-frame clones only, not all of them. The sample consists of 150,000 to 200,000 clones, 86% of them appearing once. What was sequenced was PBMCs. The receptors stem from a man aged 18 to 30 in good health and CMV-seropositive. CDR3s include the opening cysteine and the closing phenylalanine or tryptophan. Each record gives: CDR3 length, clone size, V gene, D gene, J gene, CDR3 protein, CDR3 DNA. A D gene is named only where the DNA matches it firmly. Part of the rows lack a size; the others show once, few, many or a class for expanded clones.

12	.	TRBV5-5	.	TRBJ2-7	CASSLAAYEQYF	TGTGCCAGCAGCTTGGCCGCGTACGAGCAGTACTTC
11	few	TRBV27	.	TRBJ2-7	CASSSTYEQYF	TGTGCCAGCAGTTCCACCTACGAGCAGTACTTC
10	.	TRBV29-1	.	TRBJ2-1	CSVEADLAFF	TGCAGCGTTGAAGCGGACTTGGCGTTCTTC
15	.	TRBV7-2	.	TRBJ1-5	CASSLAVAGNQPQHF	TGTGCCAGCAGCTTAGCGGTGGCAGGCAATCAGCCCCAGCATTTT
14	.	TRBV5-1	.	TRBJ2-3	CASSLGTLTDTQYF	TGCGCCAGCAGCCTGGGGACTCTCACAGATACGCAGTATTTT
14	once	TRBV5-1	.	TRBJ1-6	CASSLPLAGSPLHF	TGCGCCAGCAGCTTGCCCCTCGCGGGTTCACCCCTCCACTTT
15	.	TRBV4-3	TRBD2	TRBJ2-5	CASSQLSGGQETQYF	TGCGCCAGCAGCCAACTGAGCGGGGGTCAAGAGACCCAGTACTTC
12	.	TRBV7-2	.	TRBJ2-2	CASSIVGGELFF	TGTGCCAGCAGTATAGTCGGCGGGGAGCTGTTTTTT
11	.	TRBV5-1	.	TRBJ2-5	CASSRQETQYF	TGCGCCAGCAGCCGCCAAGAGACCCAGTACTTC
17	.	TRBV4-3	TRBD1	TRBJ2-7	CASSQDAIGTGGSEQYF	TGCGCCAGCAGCCAAGATGCGATCGGGACAGGGGGCTCCGAGCAGTACTTC
14	.	TRBV19	.	TRBJ2-2	CASSIVTGTGELFF	TGTGCCAGTAGTATAGTAACAGGCACCGGGGAGCTGTTTTTT
13	.	TRBV30	TRBD1	TRBJ1-1	CAWAPTGDSEAFF	TGTGCCTGGGCCCCGACAGGGGATTCTGAAGCTTTCTTT
15	once	TRBV2	TRBD2	TRBJ2-7	CASSEGVRGGYEQYF	TGTGCCAGCAGTGAAGGGGTGCGGGGGGGCTACGAGCAGTACTTC
15	.	TRBV19	.	TRBJ1-6	CASSGRGSYNSPLHF	TGTGCCAGTAGTGGCCGCGGCTCCTATAATTCACCCCTCCACTTT
13	once	TRBV6-4	.	TRBJ2-1	CASSDATEAEQFF	TGTGCCAGCAGTGACGCGACAGAGGCTGAGCAGTTCTTC
14	.	TRBV6-6	.	TRBJ2-3	CATKYGDEADTQYF	TGTGCCACCAAGTACGGGGATGAGGCAGATACGCAGTATTTT
17	.	TRBV5-1	TRBD2	TRBJ2-3	CASSLGLAGGGADTQYF	TGCGCCAGCAGCTTGGGACTAGCGGGAGGTGGAGCAGATACGCAGTATTTT
13	.	TRBV19	TRBD2	TRBJ2-1	CASTWGGHNEQFF	TGTGCCAGCACTTGGGGGGGACACAATGAGCAGTTCTTC
16	once	TRBV4-3	TRBD2	TRBJ2-1	CASSPRGAGDVDEQFF	TGCGCCAGCAGCCCCCGGGGAGCGGGAGACGTGGATGAGCAGTTCTTC
14	.	TRBV30	TRBD2	TRBJ2-3	CALDRRGGPDTQYF	TGTGCCCTGGACAGGCGGGGGGGCCCGGATACGCAGTATTTT